The text below deals with one T cell receptor (beta chain). This clonotype was counted many times. What antigen it recognizes has not been identified. A junction boundary mismatches the germline segment, possibly from a read error. The data are from a study of neurological immune-mediated disorders (dated by TCRdb to between 2019 and 2020). With respect to the entire study: Among the 35 or so multiple sclerosis patients, around 31 had relapsing-remitting MS and 3 had secondary progressive MS. Longitudinal samples, technical triplicates and paired sorted CD4+ and CD8+ T-cell subsets, alongside PBMC samples, were included among the approximately 110 TCR-beta libraries. The cohort was made up of about 65 subjects, consisting of roughly 15 HAM/TSP patients, approximately 35 multiple sclerosis patients and around 20 healthy controls. Each longitudinal HAM/TSP and healthy donor was sampled at 3 time-points spaced at about 3-40 month intervals. Peripheral blood TCR-beta repertoires from HTLV-I-associated myelopathy (HAM/TSP) patients, multiple sclerosis patients and healthy controls were compared by UMI-based sequencing.

The full study reports these points: The MS cluster was not associated with any clinical or MRI features, and the authors stated that larger cohorts are needed. Repertoires from 18 of 34 MS patients were grouped by phylogenetic analysis into a cluster of related CDR3 sequences, suggesting a possible repertoire-level signature. TCR clonal expansion was greatest in HAM/TSP patients and smallest in MS patients, who ranked below even healthy controls. No identical CDR3 amino acid sequences were found to be shared among expanded clones across subjects, suggesting that TCR-beta repertoires were private in all groups.

According to the study, the label for this sample's time point signals: longitudinal time-point 3. For the unsorted PBMC libraries, 2 million PBMCs were stored in RNAlater at -80 degrees C until RNA extraction and were used to generate the libraries. Multiple sclerosis patients were enrolled in a US clinical protocol evaluating disease progression by magnetic resonance imaging. Peripheral blood was subjected to Ficoll-Hypaque density gradient centrifugation to isolate PBMCs, which were then cryopreserved in liquid nitrogen. cDNA synthesis used template-switch 5'RACE with a primer carrying a 10-nucleotide random unique molecular identifier tagging each TCR transcript. Every sequencing run covered 15-18 subjects and yielded more than 170 million TCR-beta sequences. The RNeasy kit was used to extract total RNA. Using the KAPA Real-time Library Amplification kit, TCR-beta VDJ regions were amplified with primers for the TCR constant region and the 5'RACE anchor. A first PCR added sample indexes and Illumina adaptors, and a second PCR then raised library yield. After Ampure bead purification, the TCR product of roughly 650 bp was size-selected on a 2% E-gel SizeSelection system. Before pooling, libraries had their quality checked on a Bioanalyzer, their concentration measured with Qubit, and their quantity determined with the Kapa Library Quantification kit. Paired-end 2 x 150 bp sequencing of the libraries was performed on an Illumina HiSeq 2500. To increase sequence diversity, about 23-32% phiX was spiked into each library pool. The published analysis was carried out like this. Quality-filtered reads were processed with the UMI-based MiGEC pipeline, which removed over 80% of raw TCR sequences during error correction. IMGT germline references were used for alignment of VDJ genes, and clonotypes were defined by a unique CDR3 amino acid sequence together with V-J genes. Clonal expansion, Shannon diversity and CDR3 relatedness (CalcPairwiseDistances, ClusterSamples) were evaluated with VDJtools, and phylogenetic trees were built with CLCbio workbench. Using coefficient-of-variation modelling across technical triplicates, the study counted a clone as expanded if it had at least 8 unique UMIs. The public sequencing data were trimmed at Q25 with fastp and processed into clonotypes with MiXCR by TCRdb, which kept only in-frame beta chains. For every CDR3 protein sequence, its rows merge into one entry that carries the most common genes and DNA. Here the V and J calls rest on TCRdb's processing, not on the authors' analysis. The sample contains some 80,000 distinct CDR3 sequences, under 4.5% of them found a single time. The ten largest clones capture 5.7% of the sample.

CDR1 is given as DFQATT and CDR2 as SNEGSKA, both from the germline V gene (reference sequence). CDR3 length: 12 amino acids, cysteine to phenylalanine. The DNA shown is the 36-base CDR3, in frame from base 1. The receptor was isolated from a woman aged 55 to 70 with multiple sclerosis. Material for sequencing was PBMCs. The rearrangement combines TRBV20-1 with TRBJ2-1, with no D gene named confidently. The bases are TGCAGTGCCGCAGACTCCCACAATGAGCAGTTCTTC. This encodes CSAADSHNEQFF.